The next 27 T cell receptor beta chains were all read from a single sample in a study of T cells in women clearing cervical HPV infection. Repertoires were generated with immunoSEQ multiplex PCR, while TCRdb's copy carries only in-frame clones and drops some. The sample totals roughly 22,000 clones. The source material was blood buffy coat. Every receptor here comes from a woman between 18 and 70 years old with a cervical HPV16 infection that either progressed to CIN3+ or cleared (not recorded which).

Details on this clone: The CDR3 end falls 3 residues outside the read, so it is completed with the germline J gene. This rearrangement joins TRBV25-1 to TRBJ2-5; 10 bases fit TRBD2. After removal of 5 bases from V and 2 bases from J, the junction contained 2 bases not matched to a gene. Germline lookup yields CDR1 MGHDK and CDR2 SYGVNS. This CDR3 region has 14 residues. CDR3 DNA (partial): TGTGCCAGCAGTTCAGCGGGAGGGCAAGAGACC. It codes for CASSSAGGQET. The whole CDR3 sequence is CASSSAGGQETQYF.

Concerning this clone: With the read ending 3 residues before the CDR3 end, the germline J gene is used to fill in that end. This sequence joins TRBV5-6 and TRBJ1-1; 7 nucleotides match TRBD1. Germline-derived CDR1 and CDR2 are SGHDT and YYEEEE. This CDR3 has 13 residues. Here the CDR3 reads CASSFRGLETAFF. CDR3 DNA, as far as it was read: TGTGCCAGCAGCTTTAGGGGGCTTGAGACA.

Notes on this clone: The read ends 3 residues before the CDR3 terminus; that terminus is restored from the germline J gene. This sequence joins TRBV19 and TRBJ1-5; 8 positions agree with TRBD1. Germline trimming cut 6 bases from V and 6 bases from J; bases unmatched to any gene: 4. Germline CDR1 reads LNHDA; CDR2 reads SQIVND (reference sequence). The length of the CDR3 is 13 residues. CDR3 protein: CASRTGASQPQHF. CDR3 bases read: TGTGCCAGTAGGACAGGGGCGAGTCAGCCC.

CDR3 DNA (partial): TGCAGTGCTAGGCCCCACTTCGAGACC. Translation: CSARPHFET. The full-length CDR3 reads as CSARPHFETQYF. The gene calls are TRBV20-1 and TRBJ2-5; D uncertain. Sequencing ends 3 residues short of the CDR3 end; the germline J gene provides the rest. The CDR3 covers 12 residues. The germline V and J ends were trimmed by 3 bases and 5 bases, with 10 bases remaining between them. Germline assignment: CDR1 DFQATT and CDR2 SNEGSKA (reference sequence).

With respect to this clone: The CDR3 goes on 3 residues after the read ends, and that part is filled in from the germline J gene. The same CDR3 can be traced to other DNA sequences in this sample. This rearrangement joins TRBV7-2 to TRBJ1-1; TRBD1 might be the D (6 bases). Germline CDR1 and CDR2: SGHTA and FQGNSA. The CDR3 spans 12 residues. The sequenced part of the CDR3 DNA is TGTGCCAGCACCCCCAGCGAGACAGGA. Its translation: CASTPSETG. The CDR3 in full is CASTPSETGAFF. Looking up the rest from reference TRBV7-2 and TRBJ1-1 gives the full variable domain: GAGVSQSPSNKVTEKGKDVELRCDPISGHTALYWYRQSLGQGLEFLIYFQGNSAPDKSGLPSDRFSAERTGGSVSTLTIQRTQQEDSAVYLCASTPSETGAFFGQGTRLTVV.

With regard to this clone: The read terminates 3 residues before the CDR3 end, so the remaining end is supplied by the germline J gene. The rearrangement uses TRBV19 and TRBJ2-2; D is possibly TRBD1 (6 bases). The CDR3 totals 17 residues. Germline lookup yields CDR1 LNHDA and CDR2 SQIVND (reference sequence). The CDR3 here is CASSSGQFFSGANVLFF. The covered CDR3 bases are TGTGCCAGTAGTTCTGGACAGTTTTTCTCTGGGGCCAACGTG.

As for this clone: The sequenced fragment ends 3 residues before the CDR3 boundary, so the rest is inferred from the germline J gene. The chain couples TRBV6-1 to TRBJ2-4; possible D gene TRBD2, 5 bases. The CDR3 consists of 14 residues. Germline values: CDR1 MNHNS, CDR2 SASEGT. CDR3 DNA (partial): TGTGCCAGCAGTGATGGACTGGCTTCTTTTGGT. Residues: CASSDGLASFG. The whole CDR3 protein reads CASSDGLASFGQYF.

Concerning this clone: The read ends 3 residues shy of where the CDR3 ends; the end is completed using the germline J gene. The V call is TRBV18, the J call TRBJ2-4, with a possible D match to TRBD2 (5 bases). Trimming removed 3 bases from V and 1 base from J, with 19 bases in between. This CDR3 region has 18 residues. From germline, CDR1 is KGHSH and CDR2 LQKENI. The DNA read from the CDR3 is TGTGCCAGCTCACCGGGCTTGATGAGGTCGGGGGCCAAAAACATT. Translating gives CASSPGLMRSGAKNI. The whole CDR3 is CASSPGLMRSGAKNIQYF.

In regard to this clone: The read terminates 3 residues ahead of where the CDR3 ends, so the germline J gene completes it. J is TRBJ2-3 and V is TRBV12-3 or TRBV12-4, with 11 bases matching TRBD2. CDR3 length: 16 residues. J lost 1 base, V lost 5 bases, and 5 bases had no gene match. The CDR3 here is CASSLLSGGGTDTQYF. The covered CDR3 bases are TGTGCCAGCAGTCTCCTTAGCGGGGGGGGCACAGATACG.

On this clone: The read is 3 residues too short to cover the CDR3 end, so that end is filled in from the germline J gene. The chain recombines TRBV7-2 with TRBJ2-3; D unclear. Germline V gene data show CDR1 as SGHTA and CDR2 as FQGNSA. This CDR3 region has 14 residues. The DNA read from the CDR3 is TGTGCCAGCAGCCAAACAGCTTACCAAGAGACG. Its translation is CASSQTAYQET. The CDR3 reads in full as CASSQTAYQETQYF.

To note about this clone: The read ends 3 residues before the CDR3 terminus; that terminus is restored from the germline J gene. This chain connects TRBV13 to TRBJ1-2; the D gene is possibly TRBD1 (5 bases). The germline V gene encodes CDR1 PRHDT and CDR2 FYEKMQ (reference sequence). The CDR3 has 13 amino acids. CDR3 DNA (partial): TGTGCCAGCAGATCCATAGGGGCGGATGAC. Amino acid sequence: CASRSIGADD. The whole CDR3 sequence is CASRSIGADDYTF.

Partial CDR3 DNA: TGCAGTGCTAGAAGGCCTAGCGGGGGCGAG. Translated: CSARRPSGGE. From start to end, the CDR3 is CSARRPSGGEQYF. The V gene is TRBV20-1, the J gene TRBJ2-7, with TRBD2 matching over 10 bases. The sequence runs out 3 residues before the end of the CDR3; the remainder is reconstructed from the germline J gene. The J segment lost 6 bases and the V segment lost 2 bases, leaving 4 bases of the junction unmatched. The CDR3 loop spans 13 amino acids. The germline CDR1 and CDR2 sequences are DFQATT and SNEGSKA (reference sequence).

Details on this clone: The CDR3 extends 3 residues past the end of the read, so its final part is completed from the germline J gene. This chain connects TRBV19 to TRBJ1-5; 7 bases agree with TRBD1. The CDR3 covers 16 residues. Losses at the gene ends were 6 bases for V and 2 bases for J; bases not matched to a gene: 10. Germline V gives CDR1 LNHDA, CDR2 SQIVND (reference sequence). The covered CDR3 bases are TGTGCCAGTAGAAGGGCAGGGGGATCGGGCAATCAGCCC. As protein: CASRRAGGSGNQP. The complete CDR3 sequence is CASRRAGGSGNQPQHF.

Concerning this clone: The CDR3 end is not reached by the read, which stops 3 residues before it; the germline J gene fills it in. The V gene is TRBV20-1, the J gene TRBJ2-7, with TRBD2 matching over 10 bases. The germline gives CDR1 DFQATT, CDR2 SNEGSKA (reference sequence). V gave up 3 bases and J gave up 3 bases; unmatched junction bases: 2. This CDR3 comprises 13 residues. The CDR3 region is CSARASGGYEQYF. Partial CDR3 DNA: TGCAGTGCTAGGGCTAGCGGGGGCTACGAG.

A remark on this clone: The read terminates 3 residues before the CDR3 end, so the remaining end is supplied by the germline J gene. The V call is TRBV11-3, the J call TRBJ2-2; no clear D. The CDR3 spans 14 residues. CDR1 and CDR2 (germline): SGHNT, YENEEA. The ends were cut back, 1 base at V and 1 base at J, with 4 bases in the middle. CDR3 in amino acids: CASSLGRNTGELFF. CDR3 DNA, as far as it was read: TGTGCCAGCAGCTTAGGCAGGAACACCGGGGAG. Full variable domain (outside the CDR3, taken from reference TRBV11-3 and TRBJ2-2): EAGVVQSPRYKIIEKKQPVAFWCNPISGHNTLYWYLQNLGQGPELLIRYENEEAVDDSQLPKDRFSAERLKGVDSTLKIQPAELGDSAVYLCASSLGRNTGELFFGEGSRLTVL.

As concerns this clone: Read data end 3 residues before the CDR3 end; the end is taken from the germline J gene. The chain is built from TRBV12-3 or TRBV12-4 and TRBJ1-6, with 7 bases that match TRBD1. The CDR3 runs 16 residues. The junction had 3 bases not matched to a gene; V was cut back by 4 bases and J by 0 bases. The sequenced CDR3 bases are TGTGCCAGCAGTTCGGGACAGAGCTCCTATAATTCACCC. It translates to CASSSGQSSYNSP. The full CDR3 sequence reads CASSSGQSSYNSPLHF.

Comments on this clone: Read coverage stops 3 residues before the CDR3 terminus; the germline J gene supplies the remainder. J is TRBJ2-3 and V is TRBV5-1; a possible D gene is TRBD2 (5 bases). V dropped 4 bases and J dropped 2 bases, with 11 bases sitting between them. Germline V gives CDR1 SGHRS, CDR2 YFSETQ. This CDR3 spans 14 amino acids. Here the CDR3 reads CASSLSGVTDTQYF. The CDR3 DNA, read in part, is TGCGCCAGCAGCCTATCCGGGGTCACAGATACG.

Notes on this clone: The read ends 3 residues early relative to the CDR3; the germline J gene fills the gap. The chain has TRBV28 and TRBJ2-2; no definite D call. Germline CDR1 is MDHEN and CDR2 is SYDVKM. This CDR3 is built from 12 residues. This chain's CDR3 is CASQAVNEKLFF. The sequenced CDR3 bases are TGTGCCAGCCAGGCAGTCAATGAAAAG.

In regard to this clone: The CDR3 end falls 3 residues outside the read, so it is completed with the germline J gene. This chain uses TRBV19 with TRBJ1-5; 12 positions match TRBD1. V lost 7 bases to trimming and J lost 7 bases; unmatched junction nucleotides: 5. In germline, CDR1 is LNHDA, CDR2 SQIVND (reference sequence). This CDR3 has 14 residues. This CDR3 reads CASMGQGAGQPQHF. CDR3 DNA, as far as it was read: TGTGCCAGTATGGGACAGGGGGCAGGACAGCCC.

Points on this clone: The read finishes 3 residues shy of the CDR3 end, and the germline J gene is used to complete it. V and J are TRBV5-1 and TRBJ2-2; D gene unclear. Per germline, CDR1 SGHRS and CDR2 YFSETQ. The CDR3 sequence is 16 residues long. Trimming cost V 4 bases and J 1 base, with 14 bases left between them. The covered CDR3 bases are TGCGCCAGCAGCCCCTCACTGACTTTGAACACCGGGGAG. This translates into CASSPSLTLNTGE. In full, the CDR3 is CASSPSLTLNTGELFF.

About this clone: The read is 3 residues too short to cover the CDR3 end, so that end is filled in from the germline J gene. The chain uses TRBV6-1 and TRBJ1-2; D not certain. Germline V gene sequence: CDR1 MNHNS, CDR2 SASEGT. Between the trimmed V and J ends, which lost 3 bases and 4 bases, there was a span of 15 bases. The CDR3 spans 15 residues. CDR3 protein: CASSDGQLKFYGYTF. Incomplete CDR3 DNA: TGTGCCAGCAGTGATGGGCAACTCAAATTCTATGGC.

Of note for this clone: Coverage ceases 3 residues before the CDR3 finishes, and the germline J gene fills in the end. This chain links TRBV2 with TRBJ2-3; D call uncertain. The CDR3 spans 14 residues. Germline V gene sequence: CDR1 SNHLY, CDR2 FYNNEI. The CDR3 protein is CASRWKGLQETQYF. Incomplete CDR3 DNA: TGTGCCAGCAGGTGGAAGGGCCTCCAAGAGACG.

About this clone itself: With the read ending 3 residues before the CDR3 end, the germline J gene is used to fill in that end. The V gene is TRBV7-9, the J gene TRBJ2-3, with unresolved D. CDR1 and CDR2 from the germline V gene are SEHNR and FQNEAQ (reference sequence). This CDR3 has 15 amino acids. Trimming took off 2 bases at V and 0 bases at J, with 9 bases between the two ends. The CDR3 DNA, read in part, is TGTGCCAGCAGCTTAACCAGGCTTAGCACAGATACG. This codes for CASSLTRLSTDT. The CDR3 as a whole reads CASSLTRLSTDTQYF.

On this clone itself: The DNA ends 3 residues before the CDR3 does, and the rest of the CDR3 is filled in from the germline J gene. The genes are TRBV5-6 and TRBJ1-1; 8 bases line up with TRBD1. The V and J ends lost 3 bases and 6 bases, in that order; junction bases with no gene match: 7. CDR1 and CDR2 (germline): SGHDT, YYEEEE. The CDR3 is 14 residues long. The DNA read from the CDR3 is TGTGCCAGCAGCTGGGGACAGGAGATACCTGAA. Translating it yields CASSWGQEIPE. The whole CDR3 protein is CASSWGQEIPEAFF.

As regards this clone: The read falls 3 residues short of the CDR3 end, and the missing part is taken from the germline J gene. This sequence joins TRBV6-1 and TRBJ1-5; 7 bases fit TRBD1. The germline CDR1 and CDR2 sequences are MNHNS and SASEGT. V gave up 4 bases and J gave up 4 bases; unmatched junction bases: 7. The CDR3 has 15 amino acids. Incomplete CDR3 DNA: TGTGCCAGCAGTGTATTAGAGGGGGCTAATCAGCCC. Its protein is CASSVLEGANQP. The full CDR3 reads CASSVLEGANQPQHF.

Comment on this clone: Read data end 3 residues before the CDR3 end; the end is taken from the germline J gene. The V and J genes are TRBV20-1 and TRBJ1-1, with D possibly matching TRBD1 (6 bases). The CDR3 is 15 amino acids. The V and J ends lost 0 bases and 6 bases respectively, with 17 bases between them. Germline CDR1 and CDR2: DFQATT and SNEGSKA (reference sequence). This CDR3 reads CSARETRGANAEAFF. CDR3 DNA, as far as it was read: TGCAGTGCTAGAGAAACCAGGGGAGCCAACGCTGAA.

Concerning this clone itself: The CDR3 end is not reached by the read, which stops 3 residues before it; the germline J gene fills it in. This sequence joins TRBV7-9 and TRBJ1-2, with D tentatively TRBD1 (6 bases). This CDR3 is 15 amino acids long. Germline values: CDR1 SEHNR, CDR2 FQNEAQ (reference sequence). The sequenced CDR3 bases are TGTGCCAGCAGCCCTGCGTTAGGACAGAACTACGAC. Its translation is CASSPALGQNYD. The full CDR3 is CASSPALGQNYDYTF.